This TCR beta chain was identified in a study of T cells in Graves' hyperthyroidism and ophthalmopathy. Study in general: Specimen type is peripheral blood, collected at initial diagnosis prior to any treatment.

If no ophthalmopathy progression occurred within 18 months, Graves' hyperthyroidism was stable. The patients, who ranged from 18 to 65 in age, presented with newly diagnosed hyperthyroidism lasting under 2 months. The source of the PBMCs was around 10 ml of fresh peripheral blood. There were TCR beta CDR3 regions amplified from RNA transcripts. Researchers ran a first-round RT-PCR on the TCR CDR3 using the HTBI primer set. Each CDR3 protein is one row after TCRdb ran MiXCR on the multiplex PCR reads. The sample holds around 440,000 distinct CDR3 sequences, approximately 14% seen once. This clonotype was observed a handful of times. Trimming pared 2 bases from V and 0 bases from J, leaving 8 bases between. The length of the CDR3 is 14 residues. Germline V gene lookup returns CDR1 SQVTM and CDR2 ANQGSEA.

This clonotype was sampled from a young woman with Graves' hyperthyroidism. Sequenced material: blood. The chain has TRBV29-1 and TRBJ1-3, with D possibly matching TRBD1 (5 bases). The CDR3 coding sequence is TGCAGCGTTGAAAAACAGGCCTCTGGAAACACCATATATTTT. Protein sequence: CSVEKQASGNTIYF.